This passage covers 28 T cell receptor beta chains from one sample sequenced in a study of beta chain features in type 1 diabetes (dated by TCRdb to about 2018). Library preparation was by the immunoSEQ multiplex PCR assay. The High Capacity cDNA Reverse Transcription Kit was used to reverse transcribe all of the isolated RNA, meaning that expressed TCRB transcripts were what got sequenced. Entries here come from immuneACCESS through TCRdb and include only in-frame sequences with V and J called. Some clones fail to appear in such tables; in the studies checked, an unresolved V gene covers under half of the shortfall, and the cause of the remainder is unknown. In all, the sample holds around 180,000 clones, and 7.8% of those were seen once. The ten largest account for roughly 0.97% of the sample. Antigens of these TCRs are unknown. Overall results and qualifications from the work: Type 1 diabetes patients showed a moderate but significant shortening of TCRB CDR3 length in all four CD4+ subsets.

Sample: central memory CD4+ T cells from blood. All receptors come from a woman aged 40 to 50 with type 1 diabetes.

This clone showed up just a few times. The chain carries TRBV14 and TRBJ2-1, with TRBD2 matching 11 bases. V gave up 0 bases and J gave up 3 bases; unmatched junction bases: 4. Germline lookup yields CDR1 SGHDN and CDR2 FVKESK. CDR3 size: 17 residues. The CDR3 loop is CASSQDVAGGFYNEQFF. CDR3 DNA: TGTGCCAGCAGCCAAGACGTAGCGGGGGGGTTCTACAATGAGCAGTTCTTC.

This sequence joins TRBV11-3 and TRBJ2-4, with D maybe TRBD1 (6 bases). The CDR3 is made up of 14 amino acids. V lost 5 bases and J lost 8, with 16 bases in between. CDR1 SGHNT and CDR2 YENEEA come from the germline V gene. This CDR3 is CASSVRSGDDIQYF. The CDR3 DNA reads TGTGCCAGCAGCGTGAGATCAGGGGACGACATTCAGTACTTC.

V and J are TRBV5-5 and TRBJ2-7, with 7 bases matching TRBD1. This CDR3 region has 15 residues. Germline loops: CDR1 SGHKS, CDR2 YYEKEE (reference sequence). V trimming: 9 bases; J trimming: 3 bases; junction bases outside the gene matches: 15. As DNA, the CDR3 is TGTGCCATCGGACAGGCCAACAACCAATTCTACGAGCAGTACTTC. Amino acid sequence: CAIGQANNQFYEQYF. Variable domain in full (rest from reference TRBV5-5 and TRBJ2-7): DAGVTQSPTHLIKTRGQQVTLRCSPISGHKSVSWYQQVLGQGPQFIFQYYEKEERGRGNFPDRFSARQFPNYSSELNVNALLLGDSALYLCAIGQANNQFYEQYFGPGTRLTVT.

The gene calls are TRBV2 and TRBJ1-5, with D possibly TRBD1 on 6 matching bases. This CDR3 has 15 amino acids. CDR1 is SNHLY and CDR2 is FYNNEI in the germline V gene. Trimming shortened V by 2 bases and J by 0 bases, and 8 bases separated the two germline ends. As DNA, the CDR3 is TGTGCCAGCAGTGAAACAGGGAATAGCAATCAGCCCCAGCATTTT. It yields the protein CASSETGNSNQPQHF. Filled out from reference TRBV2 and TRBJ1-5, the complete variable domain reads EPEVTQTPSHQVTQMGQEVILRCVPISNHLYFYWYRQILGQKVEFLVSFYNNEISEKSEIFDDQFSVERPDGSNFTLKIRSTKLEDSAMYFCASSETGNSNQPQHFGDGTRLSIL.

This clone turned up a few times. The chain has TRBV6-6 and TRBJ1-5; TRBD1 matches at 7 bases. Germline V gene lookup returns CDR1 MNHNY and CDR2 SVGAGI (reference sequence). V dropped 6 bases and J dropped 9; count of bases not matched to a gene: 11. The CDR3 length is 14 residues. The CDR3 DNA follows: TGTGCCAGCAGCCCAGGGGGGCGGCAGGGGCCCCAGCATTTT. It specifies CASSPGGRQGPQHF.

J is TRBJ1-4 and V is TRBV28; no definite D call. The V end was cut by 10 bases, the J end by 8 bases, with 23 bases between. The CDR3 has 15 amino acids. The germline V gene has CDR1 MDHEN and CDR2 SYDVKM. The CDR3 region has the DNA TGTGCCACCCGACGGACTTCCCCTTTGTTGGAAAAACTGTTTTTT. Translated, it gives CATRRTSPLLEKLFF.

The V gene is TRBV7-2, the J gene TRBJ2-3; D not resolved. Germline CDR1 and CDR2: SGHTA and FQGNSA. Trimming stripped 1 base from V and 3 bases from J, with 11 bases between. This CDR3 has 15 amino acids. The CDR3 protein is CASSLVGSLTDTQYF. In DNA, the CDR3 is TGTGCCAGCAGCTTAGTGGGCAGCCTTACAGATACGCAGTATTTT.

This clone was seen more than once but under ten times. V gene TRBV5-1 combines with J gene TRBJ2-1; D unresolved. Germline V lookup: CDR1 SGHRS, CDR2 YFSETQ. Trimming left V 0 bases short and J 7 bases short, with 5 bases between. This CDR3 is 12 amino acids long. The CDR3 region is CASSLVENEQFF. CDR3 DNA: TGCGCCAGCAGCTTGGTAGAGAATGAGCAGTTCTTC.

The gene calls are TRBV30 and TRBJ1-1, with D uncertain. The V gene's germline CDR1 is GTSNPN and CDR2 SVGIG (reference sequence). V was cut by 4 bases and J by 8 bases, with 17 bases left in between. The CDR3 sequence is 13 residues long. The CDR3 here is CAWMGTRKREAFF. In nucleotides, the CDR3 is TGTGCCTGGATGGGCACCCGCAAACGGGAAGCTTTCTTT.

This clone has only a few counts. The rearrangement joins TRBV7-6 to TRBJ1-1, with a tentative D call TRBD1 (5 bases). This CDR3 spans 13 amino acids. In germline, CDR1 is SGHVS, CDR2 FNYEAQ. V lost 7 bases and J lost 4, with 13 bases in between. CDR3 in DNA: TGTGCCAGCACCGCCGTCCAGGGCACTGAAGCTTTCTTT. Its translation: CASTAVQGTEAFF.

This clone was counted between two and nine times. The chain links TRBV28 to TRBJ1-2; maybe TRBD1 (6 bases). Per germline, CDR1 MDHEN and CDR2 SYDVKM. Trimming took off 6 bases at V and 2 bases at J, with 16 bases between the two ends. This CDR3 contains 15 residues. CDR3 sequence reads: CASRSMDRENYGYTF. CDR3 in DNA: TGTGCCAGCAGATCTATGGACAGAGAAAACTATGGCTACACCTTC.

V is TRBV4-2 and J is TRBJ2-6, with a weak D call TRBD1 (5 bases). The CDR3 has 16 amino acids. V dropped 7 bases and J dropped 4 bases, with 17 bases sitting between them. Looked up from germline, CDR1 is LGHNA and CDR2 is YNFKEQ. The DNA for the CDR3 is TGTGCCAGCACCTCGACAGCCCTGGAAGGGGCCAACGTCCTGACTTTC. This translates into CASTSTALEGANVLTF.

The sample holds many counts of this clone. V is TRBV9 and J is TRBJ1-6; D gene unclear. The CDR3 consists of 13 residues. The ends were cut back, 6 bases at V and 10 bases at J, with 14 bases in the middle. Germline V gene lookup returns CDR1 SGDLS and CDR2 YYNGEE. This CDR3 reads CASTISAGSPLHF. The CDR3 DNA reads TGTGCCAGCACAATTAGCGCAGGATCACCCCTCCACTTT. Complete variable domain (other parts from reference TRBV9 and TRBJ1-6): DSGVTQTPKHLITATGQRVTLRCSPRSGDLSVYWYQQSLDQGLQFLIQYYNGEERAKGNILERFSAQQFPDLHSELNLSSLELGDSALYFCASTISAGSPLHFGNGTRLTVT.

V gene TRBV7-2 combines with J gene TRBJ2-1, with 7 bases that match TRBD2. The CDR3 has 15 amino acids. Germline values: CDR1 SGHTA, CDR2 FQGNSA. Germline trimming cut 1 base from V and 1 base from J; bases unmatched to any gene: 1. The CDR3 sequence is CASSLVSGSYNEQFF. The CDR3 DNA follows: TGTGCCAGCAGCTTAGTTAGCGGGTCCTACAATGAGCAGTTCTTC.

V is TRBV28 and J is TRBJ1-2; no reliable D call. Germline values: CDR1 MDHEN, CDR2 SYDVKM. V was shortened by 6 bases and J by 0 bases, with 14 bases between the two germline ends. This CDR3 is 15 amino acids long. The chain's CDR3 is CASSLLSSANYGYTF. DNA for the CDR3: TGTGCCAGCAGCCTACTGAGCTCCGCTAACTATGGCTACACCTTC.

The chain is built from TRBV7-2 and TRBJ2-5; 15 nucleotides match TRBD2. V trimming: 5 bases; J trimming: 9 bases; junction bases outside the gene matches: 7. Germline V CDR1 and CDR2: SGHTA, FQGNSA. This CDR3 is 15 amino acids long. CDR3 amino acids: CASSPGLAGGLAQYF. CDR3 nucleotide sequence: TGTGCCAGCAGCCCGGGACTAGCGGGAGGACTGGCCCAGTACTTC.

This clone has a handful of counts. This chain links TRBV2 with TRBJ1-1; tentative D call: TRBD1 (5 bases). From germline, CDR1 is SNHLY and CDR2 FYNNEI. Trimming took 6 bases from V and 8 from J, leaving 10 bases between them. This CDR3 has 11 residues. As DNA, the CDR3 is TGTGCCAGCAGCCCAAGGACAGAAGCTTTCTTT. It yields the protein CASSPRTEAFF.

There are a few counts of this clone. The J gene is TRBJ2-7, the V gene TRBV7-2; tentative D call: TRBD1 (5 bases). Deletions cut 5 bases from V and 9 bases from J, with 17 bases between. Germline CDR1 reads SGHTA; CDR2 reads FQGNSA. The CDR3 covers 13 residues. The CDR3 DNA reads TGTGCCAGCAGCAAGACAGTGGATAGTGGGCAGTACTTC. Its protein is CASSKTVDSGQYF.

In its sample, this clone was seen many times. The rearrangement joins TRBV9 to TRBJ2-1; 8 bases are shared with TRBD2. This CDR3 region has 14 residues. With 4 bases clipped from V and 6 bases from J, the junction kept 6 bases outside the gene matches. Germline CDR1 is SGDLS and CDR2 is YYNGEE. The CDR3 region is CASSSAGGANEQFF. CDR3 nucleotide sequence: TGTGCCAGCAGCTCGGCCGGGGGGGCCAATGAGCAGTTCTTC.

The chain is built from TRBV7-2 and TRBJ1-4, with 8 bases identical to TRBD1. This CDR3 is built from 13 residues. With 4 bases clipped from V and 10 bases from J, the junction kept 5 bases outside the gene matches. The germline V gene has CDR1 SGHTA and CDR2 FQGNSA. CDR3 in DNA: TGTGCCAGCAGCTCGGGACAGGCCAGAAAACTGTTTTTT. This codes for CASSSGQARKLFF.

This clone has more than one count but fewer than ten. The chain is built from TRBV2 and TRBJ2-3; D is unresolved. With 3 bases removed from V and 2 bases from J, the gap between germline ends came to 9 bases. The CDR3 is made up of 14 amino acids. Per the germline V gene, CDR1 is SNHLY and CDR2 is FYNNEI. CDR3 sequence: CASSDARVTDTQYF. The CDR3 region has the DNA TGTGCCAGCAGTGATGCCCGGGTCACAGATACGCAGTATTTT.

V usage is TRBV18 and J usage is TRBJ1-2, with a weak D call TRBD1 (6 bases). This CDR3 comprises 15 residues. The V and J ends lost 1 base and 5 bases respectively, with 14 bases between them. Germline CDR1 and CDR2: KGHSH and LQKENI. CDR3 DNA: TGTGCCAGCTCACCACGGGACAACGAGGTGTATGGCTACACCTTC. Its protein product is CASSPRDNEVYGYTF.

This clone was seen a handful of times. The CDR3 region has the DNA TGTGCCAGCAAAAGCGGAGATCAGCCCCAGCATTTT. As protein: CASKSGDQPQHF. V gene TRBV28 combines with J gene TRBJ1-5, with D unclear. The CDR3 loop spans 12 amino acids. The V and J ends lost 7 bases and 5 bases respectively, with 9 bases between them. Germline CDR1 MDHEN, CDR2 SYDVKM.

The chain joins TRBV5-4 to TRBJ2-3, with 13 bases aligning to TRBD2. Looked up from germline, CDR1 is SGHNT and CDR2 is YYREEE (reference sequence). The trim removed 4 bases at V and 6 bases at J, leaving 5 bases unmatched. This CDR3 has 15 residues. In nucleotides, the CDR3 is TGTGCCAGCAGCCGAGGACTAGCGGGAGACGATACGCAGTATTTT. Translating it yields CASSRGLAGDDTQYF.

The V call is TRBV7-2, the J call TRBJ1-4, with a weak D call TRBD1 (6 bases). The CDR3 covers 14 residues. V was clipped by 5 bases and J by 13 bases, with 20 bases between them. Looked up from germline, CDR1 is SGHTA and CDR2 is FQGNSA. The CDR3 DNA is TGTGCCAGCAGCCCCCGTGATTTAGGGGGACGACTGTTTTTT. It yields the protein CASSPRDLGGRLFF.

This clone appeared a few times. The rearrangement links TRBV9 to TRBJ1-1; the D gene is possibly TRBD1 (6 bases). The germline V gene encodes CDR1 SGDLS and CDR2 YYNGEE. Trimming removed 4 bases from V and 8 bases from J, with 18 bases in between. The CDR3 loop spans 14 amino acids. Written as DNA, the CDR3 is TGTGCCAGCAGCTCATACAGGGAGGGAGGCGAAGCTTTCTTT. This encodes CASSSYREGGEAFF.

There are many counts of this clone. This chain links TRBV20-1 with TRBJ1-1, with unresolved D. The CDR3 consists of 11 residues. Trimming stripped 0 bases from V and 11 bases from J, with 10 bases between. Germline V lookup: CDR1 DFQATT, CDR2 SNEGSKA (reference sequence). CDR3 DNA sequence: TGCAGTGCTAGAGACAGGAACCGGGCTTTCTTT. The encoded protein is CSARDRNRAFF.

This chain joins TRBV19 and TRBJ1-5, with TRBD1 matching 9 bases. Germline V gene sequence: CDR1 LNHDA, CDR2 SQIVND (reference sequence). The CDR3 extends over 15 amino acids. The ends lost 3 bases at V and 9 bases at J; junction bases unmatched: 9. This chain's CDR3 is CASSIPGTGRWPQHF. The CDR3 DNA reads TGTGCCAGTAGTATCCCCGGGACAGGGAGATGGCCCCAGCATTTT. Full variable domain (outside the CDR3, taken from reference TRBV19 and TRBJ1-5): DGGITQSPKYLFRKEGQNVTLSCEQNLNHDAMYWYRQDPGQGLRLIYYSQIVNDFQKGDIAEGYSVSREKKESFPLTVTSAQKNPTAFYLCASSIPGTGRWPQHFGDGTRLSIL.